This TCR beta chain was found in a study of cytomegalovirus exposure and HLA in healthy donors. General study points: An analysis was carried out later, and it reportedly showed fewer N-insertions in an Asian-associated ancestry cluster than the 666-donor mean. The study flagged some 170 TCR beta chains as cytomegalovirus-associated.

As for the donors, each was a healthy bone marrow donor. In nominal health when sampled, donors likely had unrecorded immune exposures nonetheless. This CDR3 is built from 14 residues. Concerning this clone: Its specificity is not known.

The PCR contained 60 Vbeta and 13 Jbeta primers. Clones were read by immunoSEQ multiplex PCR, and TCRdb kept only the in-frame ones, dropping some. This table holds roughly 100,000 clones, about 80% found once. The sequenced sample consisted of PBMCs. The sequence was collected from a man aged 45-65 years in good health and CMV-seropositive. The rearrangement joins TRBV1 to TRBJ2-3; no DNA check was done on the table's D call, TRBD2. TRBV1 is classified as a pseudogene. The CDR3, as DNA: TGCACCAGCAGCCCTAGCGTAATCCTCAGTACGCAGTATTTT. This translates into CTSSPSVILSTQYF.